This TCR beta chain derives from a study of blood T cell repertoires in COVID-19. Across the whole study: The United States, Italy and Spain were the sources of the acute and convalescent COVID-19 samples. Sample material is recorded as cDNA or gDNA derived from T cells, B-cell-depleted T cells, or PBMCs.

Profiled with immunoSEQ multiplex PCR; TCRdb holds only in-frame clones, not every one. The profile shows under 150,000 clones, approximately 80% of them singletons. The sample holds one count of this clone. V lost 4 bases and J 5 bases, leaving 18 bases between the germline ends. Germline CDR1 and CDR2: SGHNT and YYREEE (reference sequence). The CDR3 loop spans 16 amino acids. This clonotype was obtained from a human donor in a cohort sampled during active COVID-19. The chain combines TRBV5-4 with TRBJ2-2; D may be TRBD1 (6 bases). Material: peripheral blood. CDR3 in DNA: TGTGCCAGCAGCCTTCGACCCGCAGGGGCGACCGGGGAGCTGTTTTTT. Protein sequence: CASSLRPAGATGELFF.